This T cell receptor (beta chain) came from a study of cytomegalovirus exposure and HLA in healthy donors (dated by TCRdb to 2015 to 2018). Notes on the research overall: An earlier analysis of about 560 of the donors reported approximately 280 Gb of sequence data and around 100 million unique TCR beta sequences obtained from about 170 million T cells. Alongside the repertoire data, information on donor age, sex, ethnicity and CMV serostatus was compiled. Five DR-DQ haplotypes were treated as single units for association and clustering because of strong linkage in the cohort. In a later genetic analysis, genome-wide SNP genotypes for about three fifths of the 666 donors were used, and that subset was treated as a discovery cohort. Among 398 genotyped donors of the cohort, an average of approximately 240,000 unique TCR beta nucleotide sequences were sequenced per donor, roughly 18% of them non-productive. To predict cytomegalovirus infection status, the study brought together high-throughput TCR immunosequencing, statistical association of individual TCRs with disease status, and machine learning. A separate validation cohort of 100 to 150 different subjects was used in addition to the roughly 700-subject first cohort. The study aimed to test whether signatures of past pathogen exposure could be identified by cataloging public T cell receptors. Of the 398 genotyped donors, 65% to 90% fell in the genetic ancestry cluster associated with self-reported Caucasian donors. An early release covering roughly 580 HLA-typed donors comprised 250 to 350 gigabases of sequencing data and 85 million to 100 million unique TCR sequences. An earlier analysis of about 620 of the donors applied high-throughput TCR beta sequencing to assess whether each TCR beta V gene segment acted as functional or pseudogenic. All discovery cohort repertoires had been generated on a single sequencing platform. Typing coverage differed by locus: A, B, C, DRB1 and DQB1 were typed in roughly 620-630 donors, DQA1 in roughly 500, DPA1 in 600 to 610, and DPB1 in roughly 450. The study used immunosequencing to profile the T cell repertoires of 666 subjects and linked those repertoires to cytomegalovirus serostatus. A later analysis re-analyzed previously published TCR beta repertoires from 650 to 800 donors and added high-resolution HLA genotyping to study TCR occurrence patterns. HLA typing covered class I and class II loci at four-digit resolution. Rather than using new phenotypic data, the later analysis identified candidate immune exposures from TCR beta sequences and from how often those sequences occurred across donors.

Beyond this particular receptor, the publication reports: When HLA alleles, especially DR and DQ, strongly co-occurred, TCR associations were difficult to assign to individual alleles. Because counts were too low, roughly 16 rarely observed V segments, including chromosome 9 orphons, were left out of the earlier analysis of some 640 of the donors. In a later genetic analysis, a missense DCLRE1C variant was associated with V-gene and J-gene trimming of TCR beta chains, and the association was replicated in an independent cohort. In a later analysis, TCR association rates were found to vary across HLA loci, with the most associated TCRs seen for DRB1 alleles and the fewest for HLA-C alleles. The classifier was reported to diagnose cytomegalovirus status with high specificity and sensitivity in both the original cohort and the validation cohort. A later analysis reported that several top co-occurrence clusters appeared linked to parvovirus B19, influenza, CMV and Epstein-Barr virus. A group of highly shared sequence variants was considered likely to be a technical artifact of the sequencing pipeline. Presence/absence analyses assumed roughly uniform sequencing depth across donors, an assumption that may not hold. The authors suggested that the approach could potentially be generalized to other disease states and immunological phenotypes. Some IMGT-functional V segments, including TRBV6-2 and TRBV6-3, could not be told apart with the 87-base-pair reads, so those segments were excluded. In an earlier analysis of around 600 of the donors, most TCR beta V segments were observed in productive rearrangements about 87% or about 30% of the time, broadly matching IMGT annotations. The only immune exposure information available for the cohort was CMV serostatus. Correlated functional status among segregating V segments might be attributable to linkage disequilibrium, but an unknown experimental factor could not be ruled out. Compared with the approximately 720-donor mean, donors in an Asian-associated ancestry cluster had fewer N-insertions in productive TCRs, according to a later genetic analysis. Three of the identified cytomegalovirus-associated TCR beta chains were confirmed in vitro to be specific for cytomegalovirus antigens. Compared with equally common non-associated chains, HLA-associated TCR beta chains in a later analysis were more clonally expanded and had lower generation probabilities. In a later analysis, most CMV-associated TCR beta chains were found to appear HLA-restricted, with HLA associations seemingly driven largely by CMV exposure. Specific HLA alleles were associated with 15,000 to 20,000 TCR beta sequences at a false discovery rate of 0.05 in a later analysis. A further reported finding was that TCR beta sequences accurately predicted the HLA-A and HLA-B alleles for most subjects in the first cohort. Most TCR sequences were observed very rarely across donors, whereas some public TCRs were present in many individuals. HLA typing was unavailable for some donors at each locus, so association tests used only the typed subset. In the study, around 150 TCR beta chains were listed as associated with cytomegalovirus. Only TCR beta chains were sequenced in this cohort, and the absence of alpha or paired-chain data limited detectable features.

From a lookup of the germline V gene (reference sequence), CDR1 and CDR2 are SEHNR and FQNEAQ. The V end gives up 5 bases and the J end 3 bases, leaving 16 bases in the junction not matched to a gene. Counted from cysteine to phenylalanine, this CDR3 has 18 amino acids. Of the read, only the CDR3 DNA is kept; its 54 bases are in frame from base 1. The cohort was made up of approximately 670 healthy bone marrow donors. All cohort members were sampled while nominally healthy, although unrecorded immune exposures were likely present. The donor was CMV seropositive and was included in the group of some 290 seropositive cohort members. A peripheral blood sample was collected from each donor, and TCR beta sequencing was performed on peripheral blood mononuclear cells. The Qiagen DNeasy Blood Extraction Kit was used to extract genomic DNA from the blood cell samples. A note on this clone: No antigen is known for it. No qualities accompany the bases; no much larger clone lies one base away.

To prepare the library, the immunoSEQ multiplex PCR assay was applied. For the multiplex PCR, a mixture combining 60 forward primers for TCR Vbeta segments and 13 reverse primers for TCR Jbeta segments was used. The CDR3 region of rearranged TCR beta genes was amplified from genomic DNA by a multiplex PCR assay. The Illumina HiSeq System was used to sequence the amplified TCR beta libraries as 87-base-pair reads. On the authors' methods: Across the 670 or so repertoires, a later analysis counted roughly 77 million unique TCR beta chains, roughly 11 million of which were shared by at least two donors. Raw reads were error-corrected and collapsed into unique sequences by a nearest-neighbor algorithm in which closely related sequences were merged to remove PCR and sequencing errors. To assign V, D and J gene segments, CDR3 sequences were aligned to IMGT reference sequences. For a sequence to be retained, a match of at least six nucleotides to both a V gene segment and a J gene segment was required. Rearrangements were classified as productive when the CDR3 lacked stop codons and remained in frame with V and J, and all other rearrangements were classified as non-productive. CDR3 was defined according to IMGT convention as the region running from the second conserved V-encoded cysteine to the conserved J-encoded phenylalanine. Sequences without an unambiguous match to a single V gene segment were excluded from the earlier analysis of about 600 of the donors. An earlier analysis of under 750 of the donors called V segments functional above 56.7% productive rearrangements and segregating when the between-donor standard deviation exceeded 5%. To diagnose cytomegalovirus status from the catalog of TCR beta chain sequences, a statistical classification framework was built. In a later analysis, TCR nucleotide sequences were compared against IMGT/GENE-DB human TR gene sequences so that V and J genes could be assigned. The TCRdist pipeline was used in a later analysis to assign CDR3 sequences and most-parsimonious VDJ recombination scenarios. In a later analysis, each TCR beta chain was defined by its CDR3 amino acid sequence together with its V-gene family, and reads without a unique V-gene family were excluded. A later analysis removed several hundred highly shared, low-generation-probability nucleotide sequences to deal with suspected cross-contamination and a sequencing artifact. In a later analysis, a clonal expansion index for each public chain was calculated from normalized within-repertoire ranks of inferred template counts. A later analysis computed generation probabilities with a VDJ recombination model fitted to out-of-frame rearrangements, and checked the results against IGoR. A later analysis scored TCR-TCR, TCR-HLA and TCR-CMV co-occurrence with hypergeometric tests, applying a repertoire-size bias correction to TCR pairs. To estimate false discovery rates, a later analysis permuted the HLA or CMV assignments 20 times. In a later analysis, co-occurring TCRs were grouped using DBSCAN, and TCRdist sequence similarity was added for clustering within HLA-allele-positive subsets. Co-occurrence clustering excluded repertoires with fewer than 30,000 or more than 120,000 public chains, plus five with anomalous nucleotide sharing. Drawn from immuneACCESS, this table holds only the in-frame rearrangements with V and J called that TCRdb kept. Clones are partly lost; checked studies trace under half to an unresolved V gene and leave the rest unexplained. The V and J calls and clone size are taken from that table; D and trimming were inferred from the DNA. The sample table records about 93,000 clones; roughly 60% of these occur just once. Over 5% of the sample comes from the top ten.

This sequence uses TRBV7-9 and TRBJ1-2; 9 middle bases align to TRBD1. This TCR was sampled from a boy between 10 and 17 years old in good health and CMV-seropositive. The specimen was PBMCs. The CDR3: CASSPAYLDRGIDYGYTF. DNA sequence: TGTGCCAGCAGCCCAGCCTACCTTGACAGGGGGATTGACTATGGCTACACCTTC.